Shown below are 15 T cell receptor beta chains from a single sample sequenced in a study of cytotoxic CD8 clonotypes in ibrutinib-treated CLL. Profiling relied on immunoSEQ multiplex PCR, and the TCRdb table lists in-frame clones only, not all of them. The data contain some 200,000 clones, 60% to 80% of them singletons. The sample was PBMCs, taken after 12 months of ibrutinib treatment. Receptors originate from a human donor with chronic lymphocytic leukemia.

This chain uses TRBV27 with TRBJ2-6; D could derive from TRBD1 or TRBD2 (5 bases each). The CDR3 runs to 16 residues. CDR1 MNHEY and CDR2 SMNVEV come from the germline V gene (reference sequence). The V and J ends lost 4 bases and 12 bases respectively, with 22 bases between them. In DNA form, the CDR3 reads TGTGCCAGCAGTTCCGGCCGGGACGGCCCGTTGTTCGTCCTGACTTTC. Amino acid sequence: CASSSGRDGPLFVLTF.

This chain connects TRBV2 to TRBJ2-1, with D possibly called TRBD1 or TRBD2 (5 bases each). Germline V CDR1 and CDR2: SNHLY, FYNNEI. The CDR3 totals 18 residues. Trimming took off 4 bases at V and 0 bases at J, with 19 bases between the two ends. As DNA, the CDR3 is TGTGCCAGCAGTGCCGGAATCGGGGACGGGGCCTCCTACAATGAGCAGTTCTTC. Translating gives CASSAGIGDGASYNEQFF.

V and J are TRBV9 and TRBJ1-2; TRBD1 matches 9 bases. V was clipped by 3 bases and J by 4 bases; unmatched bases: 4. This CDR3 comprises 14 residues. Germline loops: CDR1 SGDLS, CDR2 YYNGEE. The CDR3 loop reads CASSAGQGVYGYTF. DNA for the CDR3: TGTGCCAGCAGCGCGGGACAGGGTGTCTATGGCTACACCTTC.

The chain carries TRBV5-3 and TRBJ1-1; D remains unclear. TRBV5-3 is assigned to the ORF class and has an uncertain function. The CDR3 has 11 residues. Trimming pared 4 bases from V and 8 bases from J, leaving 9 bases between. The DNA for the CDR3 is TGTGCCAGAAGCACCCCGACGGAAGCTTTCTTT. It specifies CARSTPTEAFF.

The CDR3 coding sequence is TGTGCCAGCAGCTTAAACGCCGGGACGGGCACAGATACGCAGTATTTT. This codes for CASSLNAGTGTDTQYF. V gene TRBV7-3 combines with J gene TRBJ2-3, with D possibly called TRBD1 or TRBD2 (5 bases each). The V end lost 1 base, the J end lost 1 base, and 12 bases lay between the germline ends. Per the germline V gene, CDR1 is SGHTA and CDR2 is FQGTGA. The CDR3 contains 16 residues.

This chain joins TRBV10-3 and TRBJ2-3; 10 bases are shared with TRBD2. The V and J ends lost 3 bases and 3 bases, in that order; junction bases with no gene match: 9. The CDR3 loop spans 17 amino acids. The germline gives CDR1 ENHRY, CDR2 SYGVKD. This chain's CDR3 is CAISDWTSGGSTDTQYF. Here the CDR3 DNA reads TGTGCCATCAGTGACTGGACTAGCGGCGGGAGTACAGATACGCAGTATTTT.

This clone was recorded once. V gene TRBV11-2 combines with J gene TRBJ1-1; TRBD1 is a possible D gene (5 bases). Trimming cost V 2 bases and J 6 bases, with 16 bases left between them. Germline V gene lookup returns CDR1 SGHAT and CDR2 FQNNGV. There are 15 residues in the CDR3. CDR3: CASSLQWAGSPEAFF. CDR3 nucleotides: TGTGCCAGCAGCTTACAGTGGGCAGGGAGCCCTGAAGCTTTCTTT. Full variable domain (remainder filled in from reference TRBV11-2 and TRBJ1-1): EAGVAQSPRYKIIEKRQSVAFWCNPISGHATLYWYQQILGQGPKLLIQFQNNGVVDDSQLPKDRFSAERLKGVDSTLKIQPAKLEDSAVYLCASSLQWAGSPEAFFGQGTRLTVV.

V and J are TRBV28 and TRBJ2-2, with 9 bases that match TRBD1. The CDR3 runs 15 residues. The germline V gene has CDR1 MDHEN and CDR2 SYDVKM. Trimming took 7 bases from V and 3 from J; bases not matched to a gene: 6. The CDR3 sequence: CASIAGDRDTGELFF. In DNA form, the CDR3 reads TGTGCCAGCATTGCAGGGGACAGGGACACCGGGGAGCTGTTTTTT.

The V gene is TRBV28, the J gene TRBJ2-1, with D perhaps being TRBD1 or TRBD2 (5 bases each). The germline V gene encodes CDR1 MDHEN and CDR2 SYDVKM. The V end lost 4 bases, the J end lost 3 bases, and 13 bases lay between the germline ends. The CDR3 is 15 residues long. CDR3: CASSSQEGLYNEQFF. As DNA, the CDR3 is TGTGCCAGCAGTTCCCAAGAGGGGCTCTACAATGAGCAGTTCTTC.

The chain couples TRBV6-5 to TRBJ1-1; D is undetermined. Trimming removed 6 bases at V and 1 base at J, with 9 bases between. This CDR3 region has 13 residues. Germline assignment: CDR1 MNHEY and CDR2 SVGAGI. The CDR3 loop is CASSPGSNTEAFF. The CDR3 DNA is TGTGCCAGCAGCCCCGGGTCGAACACTGAAGCTTTCTTT.

In DNA form, the CDR3 reads TGTGCCAGCAGTGATCGGGGACTGACGCCGGTAGCCTACAATGAGCAGTTCTTC. It is translated as CASSDRGLTPVAYNEQFF. J is TRBJ2-1 and V is TRBV25-1; the D gene is possibly TRBD2 (6 bases). The germline gives CDR1 MGHDK, CDR2 SYGVNS. This CDR3 contains 18 residues. Trimming left V 3 bases short and J 2 bases short, with 20 bases between.

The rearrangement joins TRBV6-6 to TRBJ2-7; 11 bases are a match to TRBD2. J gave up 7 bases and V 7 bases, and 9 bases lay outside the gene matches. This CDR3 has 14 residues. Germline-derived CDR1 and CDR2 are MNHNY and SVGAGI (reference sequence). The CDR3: CASTPTSGGREQYF. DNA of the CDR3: TGTGCCAGCACTCCAACTAGCGGGGGTAGGGAGCAGTACTTC.

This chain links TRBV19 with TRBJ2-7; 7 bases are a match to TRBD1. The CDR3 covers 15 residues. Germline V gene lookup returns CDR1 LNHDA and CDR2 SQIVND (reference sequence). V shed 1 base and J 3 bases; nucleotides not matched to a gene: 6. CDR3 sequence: CASSIGTGSNYEQYF. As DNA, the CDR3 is TGTGCCAGTAGTATAGGGACAGGATCTAACTACGAGCAGTACTTC.

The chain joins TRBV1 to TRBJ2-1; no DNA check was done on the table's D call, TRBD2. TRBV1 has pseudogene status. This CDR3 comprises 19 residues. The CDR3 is CTSSQDRGSGVSSYNEQFF. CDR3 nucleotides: TGCACCAGCAGCCAAGATCGTGGTAGCGGGGTTAGCTCCTACAATGAGCAGTTCTTC.

The CDR3 DNA is TGTGCCAGCAGTTTCTTAGATAGGGCCTACGAGCAGTACTTC. This translates into CASSFLDRAYEQYF. The chain has TRBV27 and TRBJ2-7; D uncertain. Looked up from germline, CDR1 is MNHEY and CDR2 is SMNVEV (reference sequence). Trimming took off 3 bases at V and 2 bases at J, with 11 bases between the two ends. This CDR3 is built from 14 residues.